One T cell receptor (beta chain) is described in this entry. The target of this receptor is not known. No per-base quality is available; no much larger clone lies one base away. Using immunoSEQ, frozen genomic DNA was subjected to high-throughput TCRbeta CDR3 sequencing, a process that included PCR amplification, mapping, bias correction and internal controls. As for the original processing: Only productive rearrangements were retained, and each unique TCRbeta sequence was defined by its CDR3 nucleotide sequence together with its V and J gene. Donor-reactive sequences required at least 5-fold expansion in CFSE-low cells versus unstimulated pre-transplant cells and at least 0.01% frequency. Minimum frequency thresholds were set for each subject on the basis of the unstimulated sample with the lowest template count, so that a detection power of at least 90% was ensured. Jensen-Shannon divergence between the top 1000 TCRbeta sequences post- versus pre-transplant served as the measure of repertoire turnover. Changes in detection of donor-reactive sequences were assessed with two-sided Fisher's exact tests. In its TCRdb copy, this immuneACCESS table keeps in-frame sequences only and misses some clones. Where compared with another copy, unresolved V genes explain less than half of these, and the others have no known cause. V and J calls plus clone size are reproduced from that table; the DNA served to infer D and trimming. The sample data list about 33,000 clones, and about 94% of these were observed just once. Jointly, the top ten make up roughly 25% of the sample.

The record originates from a study of T cell clones after liver transplantation (dated by TCRdb to the late 2010s). For the wider study: The samples were obtained from ITN030ST, a randomized trial that attempted immunosuppression withdrawal within 2 years after liver transplantation. Donor-reactive T cell clones were identified by TCRbeta sequencing after a pre-transplant mixed lymphocyte reaction and then tracked in post-transplant blood. Third party-reactive TCRbeta sequences were also identified from pre-transplant MLRs to serve as an antigen-independent comparator for donor-reactive sequences. Of the eight recipients, a few were HCV-positive, while the remaining recipients had been transplanted for non-autoimmune, non-viral indications. No induction therapy was given to the subjects, and standard immunosuppression was administered until randomization at 12-24 months post-transplant. To count as tolerant, a recipient had to stay completely off immunosuppression for at least one year without liver enzymes climbing beyond twice the upper limit of normal. Blood samples were collected pre-transplant, pre-randomization before withdrawal, and post-randomization after either full withdrawal or failed withdrawal. The studied cohort comprised 8 liver transplant recipients, 3 classified as tolerant and 5 as non-tolerant.

Unstimulated PBMCs, after thawing, were stained for CD3, CD4 and CD8 and then FACS-sorted into CD3+CD4+ and CD3+CD8+ populations. All 8 studied subjects were randomized to withdrawal of immunosuppression. The Qiagen DNeasy Blood and Tissue Kit was used for isolation of genomic DNA. For this chain, trimming is 1 base at the V end and 4 bases at the J end, and the number of junction bases without a gene match is 0. Taken from the germline V gene, the CDR1 and CDR2 loops are LGHNA and YSLEER. Inclusive of the bounding cysteine and phenylalanine, the CDR3 is 15 residues long. Only CDR3 DNA remains: 45 bases, in frame from the first base. Overall results and qualifications from the work: The conclusions were considered preliminary, being limited by small, heterogeneous patient numbers and non-standardized post-transplant time points. Because allograft tissue specimens were not available, migration of donor-reactive T cells into the graft, rather than deletion, may have occurred. Low numbers of available donor cells limited the measurable donor-reactive repertoire in two subjects. Once repertoire turnover was taken into account, donor-reactive detection showed a significant reduction for CD4 in 7 of 8 subjects and for CD8 in 8 of 8. A significant post-transplant decrease in circulating donor-reactive CD4 TCRbeta sequences was observed in 5 of 8 subjects, irrespective of tolerance or HCV status. A greater decline was seen for donor-reactive sequences than for third party-reactive sequences, suggesting partial antigen-specific deletion unrelated to withdrawal success.

This clonotype was obtained from a human patient who received a liver transplant. Some T cells seen after a transplant may have their origin in the graft donor. Recombination linked TRBV4-3 to TRBJ2-7, with TRBD2 matching 14 junction bases. Sequenced material: CD8+ T cells from blood, taken 12 months after liver transplant. The CDR3 corresponds to CASSQGTSGRYEQYF. The DNA is TGCGCCAGCAGCCAAGGGACTAGCGGGAGGTACGAGCAGTACTTC.